Listed below are T cell receptor beta chains from one sample, sequenced in a study of CD8+ T cells in alopecia areata. TCRdb's copy holds only in-frame clones and misses some; the assay was immunoSEQ multiplex PCR. The table has 100,000 to 150,000 clones, roughly 55% seen once. The source was CD4+ T cells sorted from blood, collected at week 4, from a patient treated with tofacitinib. Source of these receptors: a human donor with alopecia areata. Each CDR3 is given with its conserved first and last residue. The D gene is left open where the match is weak. The size entry is marked missing in some rows and otherwise reads once, few, many or a size class.

>.|TRBJ2-5|TRBV29-1|.
TGCAGCGTTGTCGGGGTCCAAGAGACCCAGTACTTC
CSVVGVQETQYF
>.|TRBJ1-5|TRBV30|.
TGTGCCTGGAGCCCCCACGGCAATCAGCCCCAGCATTTT
CAWSPHGNQPQHF
>few|TRBJ1-2|TRBV13|.
TGTGCCAGCAGGCAGGTGTTGAGGTCCAACTATGGCTACACCTTC
CASRQVLRSNYGYTF
>.|TRBJ1-2|TRBV30|.
TGTGCCTGGAGTGTAGGGGATCGATACTATGGCTACACCTTC
CAWSVGDRYYGYTF
>.|TRBJ2-5|TRBV30|TRBD1
TGTGCCTGGAGCGGACAGGGGGCGAAGACCCAGTACTTC
CAWSGQGAKTQYF
>.|TRBJ2-3|TRBV5-1|.
TGCGCCAGCAGCCACGACCACGGTGATACGCAGTATTTT
CASSHDHGDTQYF
>once|TRBJ1-1|TRBV2|.
TGTGCCAGCAGAACTGGGGGTTTGAGGACTGAAGCTTTCTTT
CASRTGGLRTEAFF
>few|TRBJ2-3|TRBV7-7|TRBD1
TGTGCCAGCAGCTTTGGTACAGGGGACACAGATACGCAGTATTTT
CASSFGTGDTDTQYF
>.|TRBJ1-2|TRBV7-9|.
TGTGCCAGCAGCTTAGAGGGCAGAAGCGGCTACACCTTC
CASSLEGRSGYTF
>.|TRBJ2-6|TRBV7-2|.
TGTGCCAGCAGCCCCTCCGGGACGCCCGGGGCCAACGTCCTGACTTTC
CASSPSGTPGANVLTF
>.|TRBJ2-5|TRBV10-3|TRBD1
TGTGCCATCAGTTCCCAGGGGGTAGAAGAGACCCAGTACTTC
CAISSQGVEETQYF
>few|TRBJ1-5|TRBV19|.
TGTGCCAGTAGTCCACCCGGGAGTAATCAGCCCCAGCATTTT
CASSPPGSNQPQHF
>.|TRBJ2-1|TRBV7-3|.
TGTGCCAGCAGCTTAGAAGGGGGAGTATACAATGAGCAGTTCTTC
CASSLEGGVYNEQFF
>once|TRBJ1-3|TRBV29-1|TRBD1
TGCAGCGCCGGTGACAGGGGAGCTAGAAACACCATATATTTT
CSAGDRGARNTIYF
>few|TRBJ2-3|TRBV27|.
TGTGCCAGCAGTTTGTCTGTGGCTCCGGATACGCAGTATTTT
CASSLSVAPDTQYF
>.|TRBJ1-1|TRBV5-1|.
TGCGCCAGCAGCCGAGACGGCAGCACTGAAGCTTTCTTT
CASSRDGSTEAFF
>.|TRBJ2-3|TRBV7-3|TRBD2
TGTGCCAGCAGCTTAGACGGGAGGGGAGATACGCAGTATTTT
CASSLDGRGDTQYF
>once|TRBJ2-7|TRBV5-4|TRBD2
TGTGCCAGCAGCGTCCAGCGGGGGACCCTCTACGAGCAGTACTTC
CASSVQRGTLYEQYF
>few|TRBJ1-2|TRBV28|.
TGTGCCAGCCAGGGGATTAACTATGGCTACACCTTC
CASQGINYGYTF
>.|TRBJ2-3|TRBV5-1|TRBD2
TGCGCCAGCAGCTTGCTCGAGCGGGGGGCCACAGATACGCAGTATTTT
CASSLLERGATDTQYF
>.|TRBJ2-5|TRBV5-1|.
TGCGCCAGCAGGCCCGGGCCCCAAGAGACCCAGTACTTC
CASRPGPQETQYF
>.|TRBJ2-7|TRBV5-1|.
TGCGCCAGCAGCTTGCAGAGTCCCTACGAGCAGTACTTC
CASSLQSPYEQYF
>.|TRBJ2-7|TRBV4-3|TRBD1
TGCGCCAGCAGCCAAGATCTTTTGAGACAGGGGGCTTCTTACGAGCAGTACTTC
CASSQDLLRQGASYEQYF
>once|TRBJ2-6|TRBV7-2|TRBD2
TGTGCCAGCAGAGCAGCGGGAGGGGCCAACGTCCTGACTTTC
CASRAAGGANVLTF
>.|TRBJ2-3|TRBV5-1|.
TGCGCCAGCAGCTTGCGGGCAGGTCCAGATACGCAGTATTTT
CASSLRAGPDTQYF
>.|TRBJ2-5|TRBV28|.
TGTGCCAGCAGCTCACCGGACCCGGAGACCCAGTACTTC
CASSSPDPETQYF
>.|TRBJ2-5|TRBV7-9|TRBD2
TGTGCCAGCAGCTTAAGGACTAGCGGGATCCAAGAGACCCAGTACTTC
CASSLRTSGIQETQYF
>.|TRBJ1-6|TRBV5-1|.
TGCGCCAGCAGCTCAACGACAGAGGGCGGGCGGAATTCACCCCTCCACTTT
CASSSTTEGGRNSPLHF
>.|TRBJ2-7|TRBV27|TRBD1
TGTGCCAGCAGCCGGGACAGGGACGTATACGAGCAGTACTTC
CASSRDRDVYEQYF
>once|TRBJ2-3|TRBV29-1|.
TGCAGCGGGGGGACTGTCGCAGATACGCAGTATTTT
CSGGTVADTQYF
>.|TRBJ1-1|TRBV5-1|.
TGCGCCAGCAGCTTGACAGGCCAAAACACTGAAGCTTTCTTT
CASSLTGQNTEAFF
>.|TRBJ2-3|TRBV5-1|.
TGCGCCAGCAGTAGGGACGCAGGAACAGATACGCAGTATTTT
CASSRDAGTDTQYF
>.|TRBJ2-5|TRBV29-1|.
TGCAGCGTTCTTCAGGGAGAGACCCAGTACTTC
CSVLQGETQYF
>few|TRBJ2-1|TRBV28|.
TGTGCCAGCAGGCCACGCTCCCCCTACAATGAGCAGTTCTTC
CASRPRSPYNEQFF
>.|TRBJ2-3|TRBV7-2|TRBD2
TGTGCCAGCAGCTTAGGACCATCACTAGCGCGGGAGGGCGGGAATACGCAGTATTTT
CASSLGPSLAREGGNTQYF
>.|TRBJ1-4|TRBV15|.
TGTGCCACCCACGACAATGGGCTAGGTGAAAAACTGTTTTTT
CATHDNGLGEKLFF
>.|TRBJ1-5|TRBV19|.
TGTGCCAGTAGTTTACTCACGAGGACAGCTAATCAGCCCCAGCATTTT
CASSLLTRTANQPQHF
>.|TRBJ2-1|TRBV7-2|TRBD1
TGTGCCAGCAGCTTAAGGACAGGCTCCTACAATGAGCAGTTCTTC
CASSLRTGSYNEQFF
>.|TRBJ2-7|TRBV7-8|TRBD1
TGTGCCAGCAGCTTATCCGACAGGGGGAACGAGCAGTACTTC
CASSLSDRGNEQYF
>.|TRBJ2-1|TRBV30|TRBD2
TGTGCCTGGGCTAGCGGGGGGTTTGGTGAGCAGTTCTTC
CAWASGGFGEQFF
>.|TRBJ2-3|TRBV29-1|.
TGCAGCGCAAAGACGTCGGAGACAGATACGCAGTATTTT
CSAKTSETDTQYF
>.|TRBJ2-2|TRBV5-6|.
TGTGCCAGCAGCTTGGTGGGGCGCCCTGGCGGGGAGCTGTTTTTT
CASSLVGRPGGELFF
>few|TRBJ1-5|TRBV19|.
TGTGCCAGTAATTCACAGGGAAGCAATCAGCCCCAGCATTTT
CASNSQGSNQPQHF
>.|TRBJ2-5|TRBV5-4|TRBD2
TGTGCCAGCAGCTCACCGGGACTAGACCTTGAGACCCAGTACTTC
CASSSPGLDLETQYF
>few|TRBJ2-3|TRBV7-2|.
TGTGCCAGCAGCTTAGTCATCGGGGATCGAGAGCAGTATTTT
CASSLVIGDREQYF
>.|TRBJ2-3|TRBV2|TRBD2
TGTGCCAGCAGTGTACAGCGGGGGACAGATACGCAGTATTTT
CASSVQRGTDTQYF
>few|TRBJ2-7|TRBV4-1|TRBD1
TGCGCCAGCAGCCAAGGGTTGGGACAGGTTTTTTACGAGCAGTACTTC
CASSQGLGQVFYEQYF
>.|TRBJ2-6|TRBV7-2|.
TGTGCCAGCAGCCCAACCCCATCCTCTGGGGCCAACGTCCTGACTTTC
CASSPTPSSGANVLTF